Presented here are 27 T cell receptor beta chains from one specimen sequenced in a study of read filtering for tumor transcriptome and immune sequencing. The library was built from roughly 400 ng RNA with molecular barcoded adaptors for alpha/delta and beta/gamma chains. Each CDR3 protein gets one entry after TCRdb re-called the reads with MiXCR. The table has about 35,000 distinct CDR3 sequences, 14% seen once. Sequencing input: a population of CD138-negative cells sorted from bone marrow. The source of these receptors is a donor aged 40 or older with multiple myeloma.

This clonotype was observed a few times. A much more abundant neighbour one base away suggests this may be a read error. The limits of the CDR3 on the DNA are not certain, so only TCRdb's listed CDR3 is given. V and J are TRBV12-3 or TRBV12-4 and TRBJ1-4; no DNA check was done on the table's D call, TRBD1. The CDR3 contains 17 residues when both ends are counted. The CDR3 region is CASSPFGTGSTNEKPFF.

This clonotype qualifies as medium-sized. This chain uses TRBV4-2 with TRBJ2-1, with 9 bases that match TRBD2. Germline values: CDR1 LGHNA, CDR2 YNFKEQ. The CDR3 extends over 17 amino acids. V lost 4 bases to trimming and J lost 4 bases; unmatched junction nucleotides: 11. The CDR3 region has the DNA TGTGCCAGCAGCCCGGATCCGGTAGCGGGAGTTTACAATGAGCAGTTCTTC. As protein: CASSPDPVAGVYNEQFF.

Many counts were recorded for this clonotype. The chain uses TRBV11-1 and TRBJ2-1; TRBD1 matches at 9 bases. J lost 6 bases, V lost 2 bases, and 5 bases had no gene match. This CDR3 is built from 15 residues. Germline loops: CDR1 SGHAT, CDR2 FQDESV (reference sequence). In DNA, the CDR3 is TGTGCCAGCAGCTTATACGGGACAGGGCTCAATGAGCAGTTCTTC. It translates to CASSLYGTGLNEQFF.

This clonotype was detected many times. CDR3 residues: CASSWTQGPTGELFF. The CDR3 DNA sequence: TGCGCCAGCAGCTGGACGCAGGGGCCAACCGGGGAGCTGTTTTTT. The gene calls are TRBV5-1 and TRBJ2-2; the D gene is possibly TRBD1 (6 bases). The length of the CDR3 is 15 residues. The V gene's germline CDR1 is SGHRS and CDR2 YFSETQ. Trimming removed 3 bases from V and 5 bases from J, with 14 bases in between.

In this sample, this clonotype turned up many times. This chain joins TRBV5-1 and TRBJ2-3, with D possibly being TRBD2 (6 bases). The germline V and J ends were trimmed by 2 bases and 4 bases, with 14 bases remaining between them. The CDR3 has 15 residues. Germline CDR1 SGHRS, CDR2 YFSETQ. CDR3 nucleotides: TGCGCCAGCAGCTTCCAGGCGGGGAGTGCAGATACGCAGTATTTT. It encodes CASSFQAGSADTQYF.

This clonotype was counted at least ten times. V usage is TRBV6-5 and J usage is TRBJ1-3; 8 nucleotides agree with TRBD1. The germline V gene encodes CDR1 MNHEY and CDR2 SVGAGI. This CDR3 has 14 amino acids. V dropped 0 bases and J dropped 7; count of bases not matched to a gene: 2. CDR3 loop: CASSYSRQGNTIYF. DNA for the CDR3: TGTGCCAGCAGTTACTCGAGACAGGGGAACACCATATATTTT.

This clonotype is classed as medium-sized. V and J are TRBV20-1 and TRBJ2-1; 7 bases map to TRBD2. Germline CDR1 DFQATT, CDR2 SNEGSKA (reference sequence). V lost 3 bases, J lost 9 bases, and 8 bases stayed unmatched. The CDR3 is 13 amino acids. This CDR3 reads CSASREGWGEQFF. CDR3 coding DNA: TGCAGTGCTAGCAGGGAGGGATGGGGTGAGCAGTTCTTC.

This clonotype was seen many times. This chain uses TRBV20-1 with TRBJ2-5, with D possibly TRBD2 on 7 matching bases. V lost 5 bases to trimming and J lost 1 base, with 11 bases between them. The CDR3 has 13 residues. Per germline, CDR1 DFQATT and CDR2 SNEGSKA (reference sequence). The CDR3 nucleotides are TGCAGTGCTGGGGGGGCCCTCCAAGAGACCCAGTACTTC. Residues: CSAGGALQETQYF.

This clonotype was seen ten or more times. J is TRBJ2-3 and V is TRBV6-1; the D gene is possibly TRBD2 (5 bases). Germline lookup yields CDR1 MNHNS and CDR2 SASEGT. Trimming cost V 8 bases and J 3 bases, with 12 bases left between them. The CDR3 length is 13 residues. DNA for the CDR3: TGTGCCAGCGGGGAGCAACTGACAGATACGCAGTATTTT. Encoded protein: CASGEQLTDTQYF.

There are a few counts of this clonotype. This chain links TRBV3-1 with TRBJ2-5, with D possibly being TRBD2 (6 bases). CDR3 length equals 13 residues. Germline CDR1 LGHDT, CDR2 YNNKEL (reference sequence). Deletions cut 6 bases from V and 3 bases from J, with 11 bases between. The CDR3 spells CASRPWGEETQYF. Here the CDR3 DNA reads TGTGCCAGCAGACCGTGGGGGGAAGAGACCCAGTACTTC.

This clonotype was counted many times. DNA for the CDR3: TGCGCCAGCAGCTTGGGGACAGCGATGATGAACACTGAAGCTTTCTTT. It translates to CASSLGTAMMNTEAFF. This rearrangement joins TRBV5-1 to TRBJ1-1; D is possibly TRBD1 (6 bases). V shed 0 bases and J shed 0 bases, with 12 bases lying between them. Germline loops: CDR1 SGHRS, CDR2 YFSETQ. This CDR3 has 16 residues.

This clonotype was counted at least ten times. The chain combines TRBV2 with TRBJ2-3; 7 bases are shared with TRBD1. The CDR3 contains 15 residues. Germline-derived CDR1 and CDR2 are SNHLY and FYNNEI. With 8 bases clipped from V and 2 bases from J, the junction kept 10 bases outside the gene matches. The CDR3 region is CASGTMGQNTDTQYF. CDR3 in DNA: TGTGCCAGCGGGACGATGGGACAGAACACAGATACGCAGTATTTT.

This clonotype was recorded at least ten times. This chain links TRBV18 with TRBJ2-1; 9 nucleotides match TRBD2. The J segment lost 6 bases and the V segment lost 3 bases, leaving 6 bases of the junction unmatched. In germline, CDR1 is KGHSH, CDR2 LQKENI. CDR3 size: 15 residues. The CDR3 spells CASSPSSGGPNEQFF. The CDR3 DNA reads as TGTGCCAGCTCACCCTCGAGCGGGGGGCCCAATGAGCAGTTCTTC.

With regard to this clonotype: Here the CDR3 omits its conserved ending phenylalanine or tryptophan, so a read error is the likely source. The rearrangement joins TRBV11-2 to TRBJ1-1; unclear D gene. The length of the CDR3 is 14 residues. V lost 3 bases to trimming and J lost 0 bases, with 8 bases between them. Germline CDR1 reads SGHAT; CDR2 reads FQNNGV. CDR3 region: CASSLAYLNTEAFS. CDR3 coding DNA: TGTGCCAGCAGCTTGGCCTATTTGAACACTGAAGCTTTCTCT.

There are many counts of this clonotype. The J gene is TRBJ2-2, the V gene TRBV10-1; D gene unclear. This CDR3 is 15 amino acids long. Germline V lookup: CDR1 WNHNN, CDR2 SYGVQD (reference sequence). Trimming took 2 bases from V and 6 from J, leaving 13 bases between them. Here the CDR3 reads CASSERVTQPGELFF. CDR3 nucleotides: TGCGCCAGCAGTGAGAGGGTCACCCAACCCGGGGAGCTGTTTTTT.

The sample holds many counts of this clonotype. The rearrangement joins TRBV10-2 to TRBJ2-4, with 11 bases identical to TRBD1. Per the germline V gene, CDR1 is WSHSY and CDR2 is SAAADI. The V and J ends lost 8 bases and 2 bases, in that order; junction bases with no gene match: 11. This CDR3 is 17 amino acids long. DNA for the CDR3: TGCGCCAGCGTTCCCGGGACAGGGGGGGTGACCAAAAACATTCAGTACTTC. Amino acid sequence: CASVPGTGGVTKNIQYF.

This clonotype was seen repeatedly, ten times or more. The CDR3 sequence is CSAEVYTPQFF. Here the CDR3 DNA reads TGCAGTGCCGAAGTGTACACCCCTCAGTTCTTC. The chain combines TRBV20-1 with TRBJ2-1; D remains unclear. V was cut by 6 bases and J by 13 bases, with 16 bases left in between. The germline CDR1 and CDR2 sequences are DFQATT and SNEGSKA (reference sequence). CDR3 length: 11 residues.

A word on this clonotype: This sequence may be a read error, since a much larger clone differs from it by one base. The rearrangement joins TRBV6-5 to TRBJ2-7; perhaps TRBD2 as D (6 bases). The V gene lost 6 bases and the J gene lost 6 bases, with 9 bases spanning the gap. This CDR3 has 11 amino acids. CDR1 is MNHEY, CDR2 SVGAGI, per germline. The CDR3 coding sequence is TGTGCCAGCAGACGGGGGTGCGAGCAGTACTTC. Translation: CASRRGCEQYF.

This clonotype appeared many times. The genes are TRBV7-9 and TRBJ1-4, with D hard to call. Trimming left V 1 base short and J 7 bases short, with 13 bases between. The germline V gene has CDR1 SEHNR and CDR2 FQNEAQ (reference sequence). The CDR3 length is 15 residues. The CDR3 DNA follows: TGTGCCAGCAGCTTAGTCACTGGGCAAGGTGAAAAACTGTTTTTT. It yields the protein CASSLVTGQGEKLFF.

This clonotype appeared many times. The chain links TRBV5-1 to TRBJ2-1; TRBD2 aligns across 7 bases. V lost 4 bases and J lost 7; bases outside the gene matches: 17. CDR3 length: 17 amino acids. Germline CDR1 SGHRS, CDR2 YFSETQ. For the CDR3, the DNA is TGCGCCAGCAGCACCTCCCGGGCTGGGGCGGGAGCTAATGAGCAGTTCTTC. Its translation is CASSTSRAGAGANEQFF.

V gene TRBV28 combines with J gene TRBJ1-3; tentatively, D is TRBD1 (5 bases). This CDR3 region has 15 residues. V was pared by 8 bases and J by 2 bases, with 16 bases between. Germline CDR1 MDHEN, CDR2 SYDVKM. The CDR3 here is CASRRDRNTGNTIYF. CDR3 DNA sequence: TGTGCCAGCCGACGCGACAGAAATACTGGAAACACCATATATTTT. The variable domain in full, with the rest retrieved from reference TRBV28 and TRBJ1-3, is DVKVTQSSRYLVKRTGEKVFLECVQDMDHENMFWYRQDPGLGLRLIYFSYDVKMKEKGDIPEGYSVSREKKERFSLILESASTNQTSMYLCASRRDRNTGNTIYFGEGSWLTVV.

This clonotype was seen ten or more times. The chain joins TRBV2 to TRBJ1-4; possible D gene TRBD1, 5 bases. V was pared by 6 bases and J by 3 bases, with 8 bases between. The germline gives CDR1 SNHLY, CDR2 FYNNEI. This CDR3 region has 13 residues. This CDR3 is CASRDSPNEKLFF. As DNA, the CDR3 is TGTGCCAGCAGAGACAGCCCTAATGAAAAACTGTTTTTT.

In its sample, this clonotype was seen many times. This CDR3 reads CASSTGTPPPKAFF. In nucleotides, the CDR3 is TGTGCCAGCAGTACCGGGACACCGCCCCCGAAAGCTTTCTTT. The chain carries TRBV7-3 and TRBJ1-1; D possibly corresponds to TRBD1 (6 bases). The germline V gene has CDR1 SGHTA and CDR2 FQGTGA. V shed 6 bases and J shed 9 bases, with 20 bases lying between them. The CDR3 is 14 amino acids.

J is TRBJ2-6 and V is TRBV5-1; D gene uncertain. CDR3 length: 14 amino acids. In germline, CDR1 is SGHRS, CDR2 YFSETQ. V dropped 2 bases and J dropped 0 bases, with 3 bases sitting between them. CDR3 loop: CASSLDSGANVLTF. DNA of the CDR3: TGCGCCAGCAGCTTAGACTCTGGGGCCAACGTCCTGACTTTC.

This clonotype was recorded many times. The chain uses TRBV29-1 and TRBJ1-5; D is perhaps TRBD1 (6 bases). Germline V CDR1 and CDR2: SQVTM, ANQGSEA. There are 14 residues in the CDR3. The ends were cut back, 5 bases at V and 0 bases at J, with 11 bases in the middle. The CDR3 spells CSVSQGNSNQPQHF. The CDR3 coding sequence is TGCAGCGTTTCACAGGGTAATAGCAATCAGCCCCAGCATTTT.

The chain couples TRBV11-2 to TRBJ1-2; unclear D gene. The CDR3 is 17 residues long. CDR1 and CDR2 from the germline V gene are SGHAT and FQNNGV. Trimming took 5 bases from V and 0 from J, leaving 19 bases between them. The CDR3 nucleotides read TGTGCCAGCAGCCAAACTAAGAGGGCAAAAACTAACTATGGCTACACCTTC. Translation gives CASSQTKRAKTNYGYTF.

This clonotype was picked up many times. In nucleotides, the CDR3 is TGTGCCAGCAGCTTAGGTCGAACGTCCCAAGAGACCCAGTACTTC. It specifies CASSLGRTSQETQYF. This chain uses TRBV7-8 with TRBJ2-5, with D uncertain. Germline V gene lookup returns CDR1 SGHVS and CDR2 FQNEAQ. Deletions cut 1 base from V and 1 base from J, with 10 bases between. The CDR3 consists of 15 residues.